This TCR beta chain originates from a study of T-cell memory formation after mild COVID-19. As for this clonotype: The antigen remains undetermined.

MiXCR, applied by TCRdb to the 5' RACE reads, yields one record per CDR3 protein. The table includes 560,000 or so distinct CDR3 sequences, 17% detected once. Broader study findings: CD4+ clones that contracted lay mainly in CM and EM; CD8+ ones lay in EMRA.

The V gene lost 4 bases and the J gene lost 0 bases, with 12 bases spanning the gap. CDR1 is SGHTA and CDR2 is FQGTGA in the germline V gene. The CDR3 totals 16 residues. This chain links TRBV7-3 with TRBJ2-2; D possibly uses TRBD1 or TRBD2 (6 bases each). This clonotype was sampled from an adult woman who had mild COVID-19 (a few samples of this study predate the infection). Cell type and time point are not known. Sequencing input: PBMCs or a T cell subset sorted from them (not recorded which). DNA of the CDR3: TGTGCCAGCAGCTACCACGGGGGCTCGAACACCGGGGAGCTGTTTTTT. Translating gives CASSYHGGSNTGELFF.